A single sample is the source of the 26 T cell receptor beta chains below, sequenced in a study of cytomegalovirus exposure and HLA in healthy donors. Use of 60 Vbeta and 13 Jbeta primers characterized the PCR. Measured with immunoSEQ multiplex PCR; TCRdb has only the in-frame clones, and not every one. The sample carries about 200,000 clones, around three quarters recorded once. Source material: PBMCs. The receptor source for this set is a man aged 35 to 55 in good health and CMV-seronegative.

The V and J genes are TRBV28 and TRBJ1-5; 7 positions agree with TRBD1. From germline, CDR1 is MDHEN and CDR2 SYDVKM. The CDR3 sequence is 14 residues long. J lost 6 bases, V lost 6 bases, and 8 bases had no gene match. Here the CDR3 reads CASRLTGESQPQHF. CDR3 in DNA: TGTGCCAGCAGATTAACAGGGGAAAGTCAGCCCCAGCATTTT.

This sequence joins TRBV5-1 and TRBJ2-7; TRBD2 matches at 9 bases. CDR3 length: 15 amino acids. V was pared by 1 base and J by 4 bases, with 6 bases of the junction left unmatched. Germline lookup yields CDR1 SGHRS and CDR2 YFSETQ. CDR3: CASSLRGGGVYEQYF. As DNA, the CDR3 is TGCGCCAGCAGCTTGCGAGGCGGGGGGGTTTACGAGCAGTACTTC.

This sequence joins TRBV5-1 and TRBJ2-2, with D maybe TRBD2 (5 bases). The CDR3 totals 14 residues. Germline CDR1 SGHRS, CDR2 YFSETQ. Trimming removed 5 bases from V and 5 bases from J, with 13 bases in between. CDR3 residues: CASSRDQQTGELFF. The CDR3 DNA follows: TGCGCCAGCAGTCGGGATCAGCAAACCGGGGAGCTGTTTTTT.

The chain employs TRBV7-9 and TRBJ2-7; 10 bases are a match to TRBD1. The J segment lost 2 bases and the V segment lost 5 bases, leaving 9 bases of the junction unmatched. Per germline, CDR1 SEHNR and CDR2 FQNEAQ (reference sequence). The CDR3 has 16 residues. The CDR3 DNA sequence: TGTGCCAGCAGCGATGCCAGCGGGACAGGGGCCTACGAGCAGTACTTC. Encoded protein: CASSDASGTGAYEQYF.

The genes are TRBV5-1 and TRBJ2-2, with 7 bases lining up with TRBD1. The germline gives CDR1 SGHRS, CDR2 YFSETQ. This CDR3 spans 16 amino acids. V dropped 7 bases and J dropped 4; count of bases not matched to a gene: 13. The CDR3 bases are TGCGCCAGCGGATTAGTAGGGGGCGGAGGCACCGGGGAGCTGTTTTTT. It encodes CASGLVGGGGTGELFF. Drawing the rest from reference TRBV5-1 and TRBJ2-2, the complete variable domain is KAGVTQTPRYLIKTRGQQVTLSCSPISGHRSVSWYQQTPGQGLQFLFEYFSETQRNKGNFPGRFSGRQFSNSRSEMNVSTLELGDSALYLCASGLVGGGGTGELFFGEGSRLTVL.

V is TRBV6-5 and J is TRBJ1-4; 9 bases align to TRBD1. This CDR3 comprises 15 residues. V shed 5 bases and J 8 bases; nucleotides not matched to a gene: 9. Germline CDR1 is MNHEY and CDR2 is SVGAGI. CDR3 sequence (DNA): TGTGCCAGCAGTCTAAACAGGGGGCGCGGGGAAAAACTGTTTTTT. Its translation: CASSLNRGRGEKLFF.

The chain carries TRBV15 and TRBJ2-2; 8 bases are a match to TRBD1. Germline assignment: CDR1 LNHNV and CDR2 YYDKDF (reference sequence). V gave up 4 bases and J gave up 1 base; unmatched junction bases: 2. This CDR3 has 15 residues. The CDR3 nucleotides are TGTGCCACCAGCATGGACAGGGTGAACACCGGGGAGCTGTTTTTT. Protein: CATSMDRVNTGELFF.

The chain has TRBV30 and TRBJ2-7; D is ambiguous. The CDR3 is 11 amino acids. Germline V gene sequence: CDR1 GTSNPN, CDR2 SVGIG (reference sequence). V was clipped by 0 bases and J by 4 bases, with 4 bases between them. CDR3 amino acids: CAWSVEYEQYF. The CDR3 region has the DNA TGTGCCTGGAGTGTTGAGTACGAGCAGTACTTC. Variable domain in full (rest from reference TRBV30 and TRBJ2-7): SQTIHQWPATLVQPVGSPLSLECTVEGTSNPNLYWYRQAAGRGLQLLFYSVGIGQISSEVPQNLSASRPQDRQFILSSKKLLLSDSGFYLCAWSVEYEQYFGPGTRLTVT.

In its sample, this clone was seen a few times. J is TRBJ2-2 and V is TRBV5-1; TRBD2 matches 8 bases. Losses at the gene ends were 4 bases for V and 1 base for J; bases not matched to a gene: 6. Germline lookup yields CDR1 SGHRS and CDR2 YFSETQ. The CDR3 covers 16 residues. As DNA, the CDR3 is TGCGCCAGCAGCCAAACTAGCGGATTGAACACCGGGGAGCTGTTTTTT. Translation: CASSQTSGLNTGELFF.

The CDR3 nucleotides read TGTGCCAGAAGCCCTCCCGCCAAAGGGGTTAGCTCCTATAATTCACCCCTCCACTTT. Residues: CARSPPAKGVSSYNSPLHF. The chain joins TRBV5-3 to TRBJ1-6, with D perhaps TRBD1 (5 bases). TRBV5-3 is an ORF, with its function uncertain. Trimming took 4 bases from V and 0 from J, leaving 20 bases between them. The CDR3 is 19 residues long.

The chain has TRBV5-8 and TRBJ1-5; D is unresolved. CDR1 and CDR2 from the germline V gene are SGHTS and YDEGEE. This CDR3 contains 14 residues. Between the trimmed V and J ends, which lost 3 bases and 3 bases, there was a span of 10 bases. CDR3 loop: CASSSSSINQPQHF. The DNA for the CDR3 is TGTGCCAGCAGCTCTTCGTCTATCAATCAGCCCCAGCATTTT.

The chain joins TRBV19 to TRBJ1-2; 9 bases fit TRBD1. Germline V gene sequence: CDR1 LNHDA, CDR2 SQIVND (reference sequence). This CDR3 is 15 amino acids long. Trimming cost V 4 bases and J 6 bases; bases outside gene matches: 9. CDR3 bases: TGTGCCAGTAGTACTTGGGACAGGGAACTCAATGGCTACACCTTC. It is translated as CASSTWDRELNGYTF. Looking up the rest from reference TRBV19 and TRBJ1-2 gives the full variable domain: DGGITQSPKYLFRKEGQNVTLSCEQNLNHDAMYWYRQDPGQGLRLIYYSQIVNDFQKGDIAEGYSVSREKKESFPLTVTSAQKNPTAFYLCASSTWDRELNGYTFGSGTRLTVV.

The rearrangement uses TRBV7-8 and TRBJ2-3; TRBD2 is a possible D gene (5 bases). This CDR3 contains 13 residues. V was shortened by 0 bases and J by 5 bases, with 6 bases between the two germline ends. From germline, CDR1 is SGHVS and CDR2 FQNEAQ. This CDR3 is CASSLAGKDTQYF. The CDR3 coding sequence is TGTGCCAGCAGCTTAGCCGGGAAAGATACGCAGTATTTT.

This chain connects TRBV18 to TRBJ1-5, with D maybe TRBD1 (5 bases). V was clipped by 3 bases and J by 10 bases, with 16 bases between them. The germline CDR1 and CDR2 sequences are KGHSH and LQKENI. The length of the CDR3 is 14 residues. The CDR3 reads CASSPPGVTSPQHF. The CDR3 bases are TGTGCCAGCTCACCCCCGGGGGTGACCAGCCCCCAGCATTTT.

The rearrangement links TRBV7-9 to TRBJ1-4, with D maybe TRBD1 (5 bases). The germline CDR1 and CDR2 sequences are SEHNR and FQNEAQ (reference sequence). The CDR3 has 15 residues. The V end lost 1 base, the J end lost 5 bases, and 11 bases lay between the germline ends. Here the CDR3 reads CASSLVTGKNEKLFF. The CDR3 DNA reads as TGTGCCAGCAGCTTAGTAACAGGCAAAAATGAAAAACTGTTTTTT.

This clone was seen more than once but under ten times. The chain has TRBV7-2 and TRBJ2-1, with 13 bases identical to TRBD2. The germline CDR1 and CDR2 sequences are SGHTA and FQGNSA. CDR3 length: 19 residues. Germline trimming cut 5 bases from V and 0 bases from J; bases unmatched to any gene: 10. CDR3 DNA: TGTGCCAGCAGCCCGGAGGCGACTAGCGGGAGGAGCTCCTACAATGAGCAGTTCTTC. Its protein is CASSPEATSGRSSYNEQFF.

This clone has a single count. At the DNA level, this CDR3 is encoded by other sequences in the same sample as well. V is TRBV29-1 and J is TRBJ2-2, with 9 bases aligning to TRBD2. CDR1 is SQVTM, CDR2 ANQGSEA, per germline. This CDR3 has 14 amino acids. Trimming took 2 bases from V and 3 from J; bases not matched to a gene: 1. CDR3 sequence: CSVELAGYTGELFF. The DNA for the CDR3 is TGCAGCGTTGAACTAGCGGGGTACACCGGGGAGCTGTTTTTT.

This chain links TRBV27 with TRBJ2-7; D gene uncertain. V was cut by 0 bases and J by 0 bases, with 12 bases left in between. The CDR3 is 16 residues long. CDR1 and CDR2 from the germline V gene are MNHEY and SMNVEV (reference sequence). The CDR3 nucleotides read TGTGCCAGCAGTTTATCGAAAAGCCGCCTCTCCTACGAGCAGTACTTC. Encoded protein: CASSLSKSRLSYEQYF.

The rearrangement uses TRBV5-1 and TRBJ2-3; D may be TRBD2 (6 bases). V dropped 4 bases and J dropped 3 bases, with 15 bases sitting between them. CDR1 and CDR2 (germline): SGHRS, YFSETQ. The CDR3 length is 15 residues. The CDR3, as DNA: TGCGCCAGCAGCGGGCGGGGCGGAATGACAGATACGCAGTATTTT. This codes for CASSGRGGMTDTQYF.

The gene calls are TRBV9 and TRBJ1-2, with TRBD1 identical over 9 bases. This CDR3 comprises 15 residues. After removal of 3 bases from V and 4 bases from J, the junction contained 7 bases not matched to a gene. CDR1 is SGDLS, CDR2 YYNGEE, per germline. The CDR3 region has the DNA TGTGCCAGCAGCGCAAAAACAGGGGGCCCCTATGGCTACACCTTC. It codes for CASSAKTGGPYGYTF.

This rearrangement joins TRBV15 to TRBJ1-5; no clear D. CDR3 length: 15 residues. Trimming removed 0 bases from V and 4 bases from J, with 10 bases in between. The V gene's germline CDR1 is LNHNV and CDR2 YYDKDF (reference sequence). The CDR3 bases are TGTGCCACCAGCAGAGATGGGCAGCCTAATCAGCCCCAGCATTTT. Protein product: CATSRDGQPNQPQHF.

The rearrangement links TRBV9 to TRBJ1-3; D perhaps matches TRBD1 (6 bases). CDR3 length equals 15 residues. CDR1 is SGDLS and CDR2 is YYNGEE in the germline V gene. The germline V and J ends were trimmed by 0 bases and 3 bases, with 10 bases remaining between them. CDR3: CASSVDQGIGNTIYF. The CDR3 DNA is TGTGCCAGCAGCGTAGATCAGGGGATTGGAAACACCATATATTTT.

The genes are TRBV14 and TRBJ1-1; D not resolved. V was trimmed by 4 bases and J by 4 bases, leaving 10 bases between them. This CDR3 spans 13 amino acids. The germline V gene encodes CDR1 SGHDN and CDR2 FVKESK. The CDR3, as DNA: TGTGCCAGCAGCCGGGCCCCGAGCACTGAAGCTTTCTTT. Translating it yields CASSRAPSTEAFF.

J is TRBJ2-5 and V is TRBV5-6; D may be TRBD1 (6 bases). The length of the CDR3 is 14 residues. The germline gives CDR1 SGHDT, CDR2 YYEEEE. V was pared by 0 bases and J by 4 bases, with 10 bases between. Written as DNA, the CDR3 is TGTGCCAGCAGCTTGGGGACAGAGGGAGAGACCCAGTACTTC. This encodes CASSLGTEGETQYF.

The chain joins TRBV19 to TRBJ2-3; 9 positions agree with TRBD2. The CDR3 extends over 15 amino acids. J gave up 4 bases and V 7 bases, and 9 bases lay outside the gene matches. CDR1 LNHDA and CDR2 SQIVND come from the germline V gene (reference sequence). This CDR3 reads CASTPPAGGPDTQYF. As DNA, the CDR3 is TGTGCCAGTACCCCCCCCGCGGGGGGGCCAGATACGCAGTATTTT.

This clone was seen only once. The rearrangement uses TRBV27 and TRBJ2-5, with 11 bases that match TRBD2. Germline trimming cut 7 bases from V and 6 bases from J; bases unmatched to any gene: 13. The germline gives CDR1 MNHEY, CDR2 SMNVEV (reference sequence). The CDR3 sequence is 16 residues long. The CDR3 loop is CASTILLAGEGKTQYF. In DNA form, the CDR3 reads TGTGCCAGCACCATCCTACTAGCGGGAGAGGGCAAGACCCAGTACTTC.